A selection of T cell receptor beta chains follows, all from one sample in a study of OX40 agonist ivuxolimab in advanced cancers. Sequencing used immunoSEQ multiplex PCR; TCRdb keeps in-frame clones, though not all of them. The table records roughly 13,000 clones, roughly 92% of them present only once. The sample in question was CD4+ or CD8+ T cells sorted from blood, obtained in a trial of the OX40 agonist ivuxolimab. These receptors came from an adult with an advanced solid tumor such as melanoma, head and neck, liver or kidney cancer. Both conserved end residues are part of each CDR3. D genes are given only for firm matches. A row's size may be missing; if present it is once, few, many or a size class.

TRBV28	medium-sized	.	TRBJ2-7	TGTGCCAGCAGTTTACGCGGCCACGGCGAGCAGTACTTC	CASSLRGHGEQYF
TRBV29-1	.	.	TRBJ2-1	TGCAGCGTTGTAACTGTCACCAGCTCCTACAATGAGCAGTTCTTC	CSVVTVTSSYNEQFF
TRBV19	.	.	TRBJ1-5	TGTGCCAGTAGCTGGGGGCTAAGGCAGCCCCAGCATTTT	CASSWGLRQPQHF
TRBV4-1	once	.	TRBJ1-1	TGCGCCAGCAGCCAAGACCCGCCCACAGGGCCAGCGGACACTGAAGCTTTCTTT	CASSQDPPTGPADTEAFF
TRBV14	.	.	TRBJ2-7	TGTGCCAGCAGCCAAAGGACGGAGACCTACGAGCAGTACTTC	CASSQRTETYEQYF
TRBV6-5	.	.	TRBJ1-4	TGTGCCAGCAGTTGGGGGGAGGGTGAAAAACTGTTTTTT	CASSWGEGEKLFF
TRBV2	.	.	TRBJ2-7	TGTGCCAGCAGTCCCGGTCTCCCTTCCGAGCAGTACTTC	CASSPGLPSEQYF
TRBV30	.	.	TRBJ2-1	TGTGCCTGGAGTGGTCCAAGGAGCTCCTACAATGAGCAGTTCTTC	CAWSGPRSSYNEQFF
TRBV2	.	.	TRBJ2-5	TGTGCCAGCAGCAGACTGGACGGGGAACCGGAGACCCAGTACTTC	CASSRLDGEPETQYF
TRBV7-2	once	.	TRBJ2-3	TGTGCCAGCAGCTCCGAGGGGGCAGATACGCAGTATTTT	CASSSEGADTQYF
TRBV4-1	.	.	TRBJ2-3	TGCGCCAGCAGCCTCCCACAGGATGGGTCAAACACAGATACGCAGTATTTT	CASSLPQDGSNTDTQYF
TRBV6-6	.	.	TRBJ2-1	TGTGCCAGCACCGGTCGGGGTAATGAGCAGTTCTTC	CASTGRGNEQFF
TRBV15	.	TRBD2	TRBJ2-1	TGTGCCACCAGCAGAGAACTAGCGGACTCCTACAATGAGCAGTTCTTC	CATSRELADSYNEQFF
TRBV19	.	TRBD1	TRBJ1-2	TGTGCCAGCGGACAGGGAGGAAATGGCTACACCTTC	CASGQGGNGYTF
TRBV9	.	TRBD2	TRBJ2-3	TGTGCCAGCACTACCGGGGGGTTGGATACGCAGTATTTT	CASTTGGLDTQYF
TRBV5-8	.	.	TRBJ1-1	TGTGCCAGCAGCTTTGGTACCCCCGCAGGGTGGAACACTGAAGCTTTCTTT	CASSFGTPAGWNTEAFF
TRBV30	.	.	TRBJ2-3	TGTGCCTCGCCCCTGGGGGGGCTCACAGATACGCAGTATTTT	CASPLGGLTDTQYF
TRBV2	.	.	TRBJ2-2	TGTGCCAGCAGTGAAGCCGTCGCTGTTTCTCCCACCGGGGAGCTGTTTTTT	CASSEAVAVSPTGELFF
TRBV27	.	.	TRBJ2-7	TGTGCCAGCAAACACATGGGGGGCCACGAGCAGTACTTC	CASKHMGGHEQYF
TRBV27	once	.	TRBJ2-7	TGTGCCAGCAGTCCCCCAGCCGCTCACGAGCAGTACTTC	CASSPPAAHEQYF
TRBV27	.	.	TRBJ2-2	TGTGCCAGCAGTCTGACAGCCCCAGGGATCACCGGGGAGCTGTTTTTT	CASSLTAPGITGELFF
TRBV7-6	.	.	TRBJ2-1	TGTGCCAGCAGCTCCTATAGTACCCCCTACAATGAGCAGTTCTTC	CASSSYSTPYNEQFF
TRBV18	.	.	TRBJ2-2	TGTGCCAGCTCACCACCAGTGAGTTTCGGCACCGGGGAGCTGTTTTTT	CASSPPVSFGTGELFF
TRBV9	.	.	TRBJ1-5	TGTGCCAGCAGCCCGGGGGGCCCGAATCAGCCCCAGCATTTT	CASSPGGPNQPQHF
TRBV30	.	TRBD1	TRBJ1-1	TGTGCCTGGAGAAGGGGGCAGGACACTGAAGCTTTCTTT	CAWRRGQDTEAFF
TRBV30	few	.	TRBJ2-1	TGTGCCTGGACGACAGAATACAATGAGCAGTTCTTC	CAWTTEYNEQFF
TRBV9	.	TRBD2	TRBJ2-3	TGTGCCAGCAGCGTAGAAGGGACTAGCCAGGATACGCAGTATTTT	CASSVEGTSQDTQYF
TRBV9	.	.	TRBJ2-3	TGTGCCAGCAGCGTATACAGAACTAGCACAGATACGCAGTATTTT	CASSVYRTSTDTQYF
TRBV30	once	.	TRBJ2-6	TGTGCCTGGAGTTTTGGGGCCAACGTCCTGACTTTC	CAWSFGANVLTF
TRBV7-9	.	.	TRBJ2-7	TGTGCCAGCAGCTTAGTGGTCGACGAGCAGTACTTC	CASSLVVDEQYF
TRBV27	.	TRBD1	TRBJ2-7	TGTGCCAGCAGTCCTACCCCAGGACAGGGGACCTACGAGCAGTACTTC	CASSPTPGQGTYEQYF
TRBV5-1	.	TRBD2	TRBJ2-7	TGCGCCAGCAGCTTGGGGGAGGGTCACAACGAGCAGTACTTC	CASSLGEGHNEQYF
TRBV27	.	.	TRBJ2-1	TGTGCCAGCAGTTTATTCCCGAGCTCCTACAATGAGCAGTTCTTC	CASSLFPSSYNEQFF
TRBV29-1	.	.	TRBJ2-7	TGCAGCGTTGGAAGGGGGTTTACCTACGAGCAGTACTTC	CSVGRGFTYEQYF
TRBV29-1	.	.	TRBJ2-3	TGCAGTGCGATGGAGGGGTGGACAGATACGCAGTATTTT	CSAMEGWTDTQYF
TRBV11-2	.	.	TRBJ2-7	TGTGCCAGCAGCTTTGTATTAGCAGACGAGCAGTACTTC	CASSFVLADEQYF
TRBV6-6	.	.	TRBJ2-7	TGTGCCAGCAGAAATACCATGGCAGACGAGCAGTACTTC	CASRNTMADEQYF
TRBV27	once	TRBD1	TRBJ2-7	TGTGCCATCGGGGGACAGGGTTCCTACGAGCAGTACTTC	CAIGGQGSYEQYF
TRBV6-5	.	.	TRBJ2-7	TGTGCCAGCAGTTATGGGGGGATTTACGAGCAGTACTTC	CASSYGGIYEQYF
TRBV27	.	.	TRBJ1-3	TGTGCCAGCAGTTTATCGGGGGCGCGGGGAAACACCATATATTTT	CASSLSGARGNTIYF
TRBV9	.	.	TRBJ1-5	TGTGCCAGCAGCGTCACGGACGGGCCGCCCCAGCATTTT	CASSVTDGPPQHF
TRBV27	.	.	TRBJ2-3	TGTGCCAGCTGGGGGGCCCGTTTCGAGTTTACGCAGTATTTT	CASWGARFEFTQYF
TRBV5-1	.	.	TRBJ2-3	TGCGCCAGCAGCTTATTTCTCACAGATACGCAGTATTTT	CASSLFLTDTQYF
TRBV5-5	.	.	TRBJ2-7	TGTGCCAGCAGCTTGCGTATCGTTTTGAGCGAGCAGTACTTC	CASSLRIVLSEQYF
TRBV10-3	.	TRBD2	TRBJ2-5	TGTGCCATCAGTCCCCACACTAGCGCGCCTGGTCCCCAGTACTTC	CAISPHTSAPGPQYF
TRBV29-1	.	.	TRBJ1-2	TGCAGCGTTGTAGGACGGGGTGGTGGCTACACCTTC	CSVVGRGGGYTF
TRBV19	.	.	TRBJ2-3	TGTGCCAGTAGTATATATGGGGGGCTCACAGATACGCAGTATTTT	CASSIYGGLTDTQYF
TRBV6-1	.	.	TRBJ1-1	TGTGCCAGCAGTGATGCAACGAACACTGAAGCTTTCTTT	CASSDATNTEAFF
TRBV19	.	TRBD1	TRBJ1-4	TGTGCCAGTAGTATCGGAACAGGGGGAGAACTGTTTTTT	CASSIGTGGELFF
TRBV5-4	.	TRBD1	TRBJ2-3	TGTGCCAGCACCGGGGACAGGGTGGATACGCAGTATTTT	CASTGDRVDTQYF
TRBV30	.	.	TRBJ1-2	TGTGCCTGGAGTGTAAACCGTAACTATGGCTACACCTTC	CAWSVNRNYGYTF
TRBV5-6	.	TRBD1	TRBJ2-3	TGTGCCAGCAGCTCTCGACAGGGTCTTAGCACAGATACGCAGTATTTT	CASSSRQGLSTDTQYF
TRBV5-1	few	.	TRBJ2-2	TGCGCCAGCAGCTTGCCAGGGTTGCACACCGGGGAGCTGTTTTTT	CASSLPGLHTGELFF
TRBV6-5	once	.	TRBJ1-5	TGTGCCAGCAGCTCCCAGGTTAATCAGCCCCAGCATTTT	CASSSQVNQPQHF
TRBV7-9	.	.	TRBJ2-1	TGTGCCAGCAGACCTACAGGGACCCCCGAGCAGTTCTTC	CASRPTGTPEQFF